This T cell receptor (beta chain) was captured in a study of control samples from healthy donors and cancer patients. The CDR3 runs 15 residues. From germline, CDR1 is SGDLS and CDR2 YYNGEE. Trimming removed 4 bases from V and 3 bases from J, with 17 bases in between. Sequencing was performed with immunoSEQ multiplex PCR; in TCRdb, only in-frame clones are kept and a portion is missing. This table holds approximately 170,000 clones, 70% to 90% found once. This chain joins TRBV9 and TRBJ2-7, with D perhaps TRBD1 (6 bases). The TCR comes from a woman aged 25 to 39 in good health. The specimen sequenced was blood. The CDR3 DNA follows: TGTGCCAGCAGCACCGAGACAGGTGTAGGCTACGAGCAGTACTTC. Translating it yields CASSTETGVGYEQYF.